Presented here are 11 T cell receptor beta chains from one specimen sequenced in a study of CD8+CD57+ T cells in acquired aplastic anemia (dated 2018 in TCRdb). Sequencer: Illumina HiSeq 2000. Genomic DNA was used as template for profiling of TCR beta VDJ combinations and CDR3 sequences. Clones were called with MiXCR by TCRdb after fastp trimmed the public reads at Q25, and only in-frame beta chains were retained. CDR3 protein duplicates are merged, each entry listing the most common genes and DNA. Recorded for this sample are roughly 98,000 distinct CDR3 sequences; around two thirds of them occurred a single time. The ten largest clones add up to 65% of the sample. Flow cytometry had shown CD8+CD57+ cell expansion in the patients selected for sequencing. The sequencing sample was made of sorted CD4+, CD8+, or CD8+CD57+ T cells (not recorded which) from PBMCs. Receptors originate from a human donor with aplastic anemia.

This clonotype occurred a few times. The chain uses TRBV7-9 and TRBJ2-1; tentatively, D is TRBD1 (5 bases). Trimming took off 4 bases at V and 8 bases at J, with 6 bases between the two ends. Germline values: CDR1 SEHNR, CDR2 FQNEAQ (reference sequence). The CDR3 totals 11 residues. As DNA, the CDR3 is TGTGCCAGCAGCTCAGGGTATGAGCAGTTCTTC. This gives the protein CASSSGYEQFF.

About this clonotype: An end of the junction does not agree with germline; a read error may underlie this. The chain carries TRBV2 and TRBJ1-1, with D tentatively TRBD1 (6 bases). The CDR3 has 13 amino acids. Germline V lookup: CDR1 SNHLY, CDR2 FYNNEI. The CDR3 bases are TGTGCCAGCAAGGACAGATCGAACACTGAGGCTTTCTTT. This gives the protein CASKDRSNTEAFF.

The chain employs TRBV7-7 and TRBJ2-5; 11 bases line up with TRBD2. After removal of 5 bases from V and 1 base from J, the junction contained 3 bases not matched to a gene. This CDR3 contains 15 residues. CDR1 and CDR2 (germline): SSHAT, FNYEAQ (reference sequence). The CDR3 is CASSPLAGGQETQYF. In nucleotides, the CDR3 is TGTGCCAGCAGCCCTCTAGCGGGAGGCCAAGAGACCCAGTACTTC.

This chain joins TRBV2 and TRBJ2-7; 7 bases line up with TRBD2. V trimming: 1 base; J trimming: 7 bases; junction bases outside the gene matches: 7. The CDR3 totals 14 residues. Germline lookup yields CDR1 SNHLY and CDR2 FYNNEI. CDR3 sequence (DNA): TGTGCCAGCAGTGAAGAGTCTAGCGGCCTGGAGCAGTACTTC. Protein: CASSEESSGLEQYF.

This chain connects TRBV10-3 to TRBJ2-3; D uncertain. CDR3 length equals 13 residues. V gave up 7 bases and J gave up 1 base, with 9 bases separating them. CDR1 is ENHRY, CDR2 SYGVKD, per germline. CDR3 sequence (DNA): TGTGCCATCATGGGAACGGGCACAGATACGCAGTATTTT. Amino acid sequence: CAIMGTGTDTQYF.

The chain combines TRBV29-1 with TRBJ2-1; D uncertain. Germline loops: CDR1 SQVTM, CDR2 ANQGSEA. CDR3 length equals 10 residues. V lost 6 bases and J lost 5, with 5 bases in between. The CDR3, as DNA: TGCAGCGTCGGACACAATGAGCAGTTCTTC. Its translation is CSVGHNEQFF.

This clonotype has just a few counts. The V gene is TRBV9, the J gene TRBJ2-4; D might be TRBD1 (6 bases). The CDR3 is 20 amino acids. Germline CDR1 SGDLS, CDR2 YYNGEE. The V and J ends lost 0 bases and 0 bases respectively, with 22 bases between them. CDR3 in DNA: TGTGCCAGCAGCGTAGCTACTATTGGGACACAATTTTTAGCCAAAAACATTCAGTACTTC. Translation gives CASSVATIGTQFLAKNIQYF.

J is TRBJ2-3 and V is TRBV27; TRBD1 might be the D (6 bases). Germline CDR1 is MNHEY and CDR2 is SMNVEV (reference sequence). The CDR3 extends over 15 amino acids. Trimming left V 6 bases short and J 1 base short, with 14 bases between. This CDR3 is CASSQGIGRTDTQYF. In DNA form, the CDR3 reads TGTGCCAGCAGCCAGGGGATCGGGCGCACAGATACGCAGTATTTT.

The gene calls are TRBV7-6 and TRBJ2-2; the D is unclear. Germline CDR1 SGHVS, CDR2 FNYEAQ. CDR3 size: 15 residues. V lost 0 bases, J lost 1 base, and 6 bases lay in between. In DNA, the CDR3 is TGTGCCAGCAGCTTAGCAGGGATGAACACCGGGGAGCTGTTTTTT. Its protein product is CASSLAGMNTGELFF.

The chain couples TRBV10-1 to TRBJ1-1; a weak D match, TRBD1 (6 bases). Deletions cut 0 bases from V and 0 bases from J, with 8 bases between. Germline V lookup: CDR1 WNHNN, CDR2 SYGVQD (reference sequence). This CDR3 has 15 amino acids. The DNA of the CDR3 is TGCGCCAGCAGTGAGTCGCAGGGGTTGAACACTGAAGCTTTCTTT. Translation: CASSESQGLNTEAFF.

This clonotype was detected many times. This chain links TRBV7-9 with TRBJ2-3, with unresolved D. The CDR3 is made up of 14 amino acids. The germline V and J ends were trimmed by 1 base and 0 bases, with 5 bases remaining between them. CDR1 is SEHNR, CDR2 FQNEAQ, per germline (reference sequence). CDR3 sequence: CASSLEVSTDTQYF. The CDR3 DNA is TGTGCCAGCAGCTTAGAAGTTAGCACAGATACGCAGTATTTT. The whole variable domain, remainder taken from reference TRBV7-9 and TRBJ2-3, is DTGVSQNPRHKITKRGQNVTFRCDPISEHNRLYWYRQTLGQGPEFLTYFQNEAQLEKSRLLSDRFSAERPKGSFSTLEIQRTEQGDSAMYLCASSLEVSTDTQYFGPGTRLTVL.